These 16 T cell receptor beta chains share one sample of origin, sequenced in a study of a mutant IDH1 vaccine in newly diagnosed glioma. The assay was immunoSEQ multiplex PCR, and TCRdb's table has in-frame clones only and misses some. The sample carries fewer than 75,000 clones, less than 85% recorded once. This sample's time point: week 11, during vaccination. Doses consisted of 300 ug of mutant IDH1 20-mer peptide each, paired with topical imiquimod. These TCRs are of unknown antigen specificity. The sequencing used PBMCs, collected from a glioma patient whose treatment included an IDH1 peptide vaccine. These receptors were obtained from a woman aged 45-65 years with glioma.

This clone has just one count. The chain combines TRBV6-6 with TRBJ1-2, with a weak D call TRBD1 (5 bases). CDR3 length equals 14 residues. V lost 7 bases, J lost 2 bases, and 14 bases lay in between. CDR1 is MNHNY, CDR2 SVGAGI, per germline (reference sequence). The CDR3 nucleotides are TGTGCCAGCATAGGAGGGGCCTCAAACTATGGCTACACCTTC. The encoded protein is CASIGGASNYGYTF.

V usage is TRBV27 and J usage is TRBJ1-3; D ambiguous. V lost 6 bases, J lost 3 bases, and 6 bases lay in between. The germline V gene has CDR1 MNHEY and CDR2 SMNVEV (reference sequence). The CDR3 loop spans 12 amino acids. The CDR3 loop reads CASSPGGNTIYF. CDR3 nucleotides: TGTGCCAGCAGCCCGGGTGGAAACACCATATATTTT.

The CDR3 spells CSANPRGQDYNYGYTF. The CDR3 DNA reads as TGCAGCGCCAACCCACGGGGACAGGATTACAACTATGGCTACACCTTC. The chain combines TRBV29-1 with TRBJ1-2; 8 bases are shared with TRBD1. V trimming: 7 bases; J trimming: 2 bases; junction bases outside the gene matches: 15. Germline values: CDR1 SQVTM, CDR2 ANQGSEA. The CDR3 is 16 amino acids.

This chain uses TRBV9 with TRBJ1-2; TRBD1 agrees at 9 bases. Germline V CDR1 and CDR2: SGDLS, YYNGEE. The CDR3 is made up of 15 amino acids. V lost 0 bases, J lost 7 bases, and 7 bases stayed unmatched. The CDR3 loop reads CASSVEGTGFGGYTF. The DNA of the CDR3 is TGTGCCAGCAGCGTAGAGGGGACAGGGTTCGGTGGCTACACCTTC.

This clone appeared a single time. This rearrangement joins TRBV19 to TRBJ1-2, with 9 bases fitting TRBD1. This CDR3 has 15 residues. Germline CDR1 is LNHDA and CDR2 is SQIVND (reference sequence). With V trimmed by 3 bases and J by 3 bases, 5 bases remained unmatched. The CDR3: CASSMDRGGYYGYTF. CDR3 nucleotides: TGTGCCAGTAGTATGGACAGGGGAGGGTACTATGGCTACACCTTC.

This clone has only one observation. CDR3 residues: CASRSGGLNYEQYF. The CDR3 DNA sequence: TGCGCCAGCAGGAGTGGGGGGCTCAACTACGAGCAGTACTTC. The chain carries TRBV5-1 and TRBJ2-7, with D tentatively TRBD1 or TRBD2 (6 bases each). CDR1 is SGHRS, CDR2 YFSETQ, per germline. The CDR3 has 14 residues. V lost 5 bases and J lost 3, with 15 bases in between.

The chain carries TRBV5-6 and TRBJ1-2; D not certain. The CDR3 totals 13 residues. Per the germline V gene, CDR1 is SGHDT and CDR2 is YYEEEE. With 1 base removed from V and 0 bases from J, the gap between germline ends came to 4 bases. The CDR3 nucleotides are TGTGCCAGCAGCTTGAAGTCTAACTATGGCTACACCTTC. Translation: CASSLKSNYGYTF.

V and J are TRBV6-5 and TRBJ1-6; D not certain. Trimming left V 0 bases short and J 3 bases short, with 9 bases between. The germline gives CDR1 MNHEY, CDR2 SVGAGI. This CDR3 region has 16 residues. The CDR3 is CASSYSTPDYNSPLHF. The CDR3 DNA reads TGTGCCAGCAGTTACTCGACGCCAGACTATAATTCACCCCTCCACTTT.

The rearrangement joins TRBV7-2 to TRBJ1-4; no clear D. There are 14 residues in the CDR3. CDR1 and CDR2 (germline): SGHTA, FQGNSA. V lost 2 bases to trimming and J lost 1 base, with 5 bases between them. The CDR3: CASSLRGTNEKLFF. The CDR3 coding sequence is TGTGCCAGCAGCTTACGGGGAACTAATGAAAAACTGTTTTTT. The entire variable domain, with the rest obtained from reference TRBV7-2 and TRBJ1-4, is as follows: GAGVSQSPSNKVTEKGKDVELRCDPISGHTALYWYRQSLGQGLEFLIYFQGNSAPDKSGLPSDRFSAERTGGSVSTLTIQRTQQEDSAVYLCASSLRGTNEKLFFGSGTQLSVL.

This chain joins TRBV29-1 and TRBJ1-1, with D possibly being TRBD1 (5 bases). Trimming left V 7 bases short and J 1 base short, with 13 bases between. Germline CDR1 is SQVTM and CDR2 is ANQGSEA. The CDR3 has 13 amino acids. CDR3 sequence: CSALDGGNTEAFF. The CDR3 DNA reads as TGCAGCGCTCTGGACGGGGGGAACACTGAAGCTTTCTTT.

V gene TRBV9 combines with J gene TRBJ2-3; D is uncertain. The CDR3 covers 15 residues. Germline V lookup: CDR1 SGDLS, CDR2 YYNGEE. V was shortened by 0 bases and J by 0 bases, with 8 bases between the two germline ends. The chain's CDR3 is CASSVGRPSTDTQYF. The CDR3 DNA follows: TGTGCCAGCAGCGTAGGTCGACCCAGCACAGATACGCAGTATTTT.

There are a few counts of this clone. The chain couples TRBV10-3 to TRBJ1-6; TRBD1 aligns across 8 bases. Per germline, CDR1 ENHRY and CDR2 SYGVKD. This CDR3 spans 17 amino acids. The trim removed 10 bases at V and 7 bases at J, leaving 18 bases unmatched. CDR3 nucleotide sequence: TGTGCCACCAACGATAGAGACAGGGGCCCGGCCAATTCACCCCTCCACTTT. The encoded protein is CATNDRDRGPANSPLHF.

This chain connects TRBV18 to TRBJ2-7; TRBD1 or TRBD2 may be the D gene (5 bases each). The CDR3 loop spans 14 amino acids. The V end was cut by 6 bases, the J end by 7 bases, with 19 bases between. The germline V gene encodes CDR1 KGHSH and CDR2 LQKENI. The CDR3 sequence: CASSSDTGLEEQYF. The CDR3 DNA reads TGTGCCAGCTCGTCAGATACGGGGCTCGAGGAGCAGTACTTC.

The genes are TRBV7-3 and TRBJ2-7; no firm D call. This CDR3 has 14 amino acids. Trimming cost V 0 bases and J 2 bases, with 8 bases left between them. Germline loops: CDR1 SGHTA, CDR2 FQGTGA. CDR3 sequence: CASSLTANPYEQYF. CDR3 sequence (DNA): TGTGCCAGCAGCTTAACCGCCAATCCCTACGAGCAGTACTTC.

V gene TRBV5-8 combines with J gene TRBJ1-4, with a weak D call TRBD1 (5 bases). From germline, CDR1 is SGHTS and CDR2 YDEGEE. The CDR3 loop spans 15 amino acids. With 4 bases removed from V and 8 bases from J, the gap between germline ends came to 18 bases. The CDR3 reads CASSLRRGRFEKLFF. In nucleotides, the CDR3 is TGTGCCAGCAGCCTCAGAAGGGGACGGTTCGAAAAACTGTTTTTT.

This sequence joins TRBV7-2 and TRBJ1-3; unclear D gene. This CDR3 is built from 17 residues. The germline V gene has CDR1 SGHTA and CDR2 FQGNSA. Trimming took 2 bases from V and 7 from J, leaving 21 bases between them. The CDR3 bases are TGTGCCAGCAGCTTATTGGGTGGTCTGAAGGAAAGCAACACCATATATTTT. The encoded protein is CASSLLGGLKESNTIYF. Filled out from reference TRBV7-2 and TRBJ1-3, the complete variable domain reads GAGVSQSPSNKVTEKGKDVELRCDPISGHTALYWYRQSLGQGLEFLIYFQGNSAPDKSGLPSDRFSAERTGGSVSTLTIQRTQQEDSAVYLCASSLLGGLKESNTIYFGEGSWLTVV.